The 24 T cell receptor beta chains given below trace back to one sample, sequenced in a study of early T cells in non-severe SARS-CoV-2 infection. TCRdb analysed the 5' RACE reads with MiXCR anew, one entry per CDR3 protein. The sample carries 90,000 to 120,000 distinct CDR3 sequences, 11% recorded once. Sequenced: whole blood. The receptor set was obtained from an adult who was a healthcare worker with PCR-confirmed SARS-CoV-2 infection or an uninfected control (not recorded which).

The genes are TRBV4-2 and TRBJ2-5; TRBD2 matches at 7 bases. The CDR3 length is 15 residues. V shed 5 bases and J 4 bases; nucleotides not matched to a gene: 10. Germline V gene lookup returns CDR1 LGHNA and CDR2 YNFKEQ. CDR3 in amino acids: CASSKRAGEGETQYF. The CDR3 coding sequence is TGTGCCAGCAGCAAAAGGGCGGGAGAGGGAGAGACCCAGTACTTC.

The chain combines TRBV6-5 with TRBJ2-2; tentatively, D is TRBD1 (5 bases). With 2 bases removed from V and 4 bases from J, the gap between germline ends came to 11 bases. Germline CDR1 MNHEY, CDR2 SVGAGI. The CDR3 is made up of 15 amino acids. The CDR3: CASSYRQLPTGELFF. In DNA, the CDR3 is TGTGCCAGCAGTTACAGACAGCTCCCCACCGGGGAGCTGTTTTTT.

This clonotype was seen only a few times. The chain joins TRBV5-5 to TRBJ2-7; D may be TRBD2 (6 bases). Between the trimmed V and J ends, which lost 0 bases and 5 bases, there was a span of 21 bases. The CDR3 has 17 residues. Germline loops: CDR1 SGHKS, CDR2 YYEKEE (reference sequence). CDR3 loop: CASSLESGLFLVHEQYF. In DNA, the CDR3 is TGTGCCAGCAGCTTGGAGAGCGGGCTTTTTCTGGTCCACGAGCAGTACTTC.

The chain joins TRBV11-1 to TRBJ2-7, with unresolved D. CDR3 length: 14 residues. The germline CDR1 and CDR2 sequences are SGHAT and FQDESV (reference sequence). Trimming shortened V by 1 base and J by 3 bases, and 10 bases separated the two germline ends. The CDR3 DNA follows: TGTGCCAGCAGCTTAGTTGCGACGAGCTACGAGCAGTACTTC. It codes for CASSLVATSYEQYF.

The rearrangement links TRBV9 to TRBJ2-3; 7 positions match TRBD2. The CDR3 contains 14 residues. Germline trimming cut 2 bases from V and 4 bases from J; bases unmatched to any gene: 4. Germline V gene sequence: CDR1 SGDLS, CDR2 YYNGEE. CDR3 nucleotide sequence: TGTGCCAGCAGCGTCGGGACTATCCCAGATACGCAGTATTTT. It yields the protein CASSVGTIPDTQYF.

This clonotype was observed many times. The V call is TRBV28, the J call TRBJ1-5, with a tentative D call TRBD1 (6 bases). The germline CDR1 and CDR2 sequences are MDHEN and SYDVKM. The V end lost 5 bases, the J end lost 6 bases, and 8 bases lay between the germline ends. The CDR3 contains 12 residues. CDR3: CASSGGFQPQHF. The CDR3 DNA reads TGTGCCAGCAGTGGGGGCTTTCAGCCCCAGCATTTT.

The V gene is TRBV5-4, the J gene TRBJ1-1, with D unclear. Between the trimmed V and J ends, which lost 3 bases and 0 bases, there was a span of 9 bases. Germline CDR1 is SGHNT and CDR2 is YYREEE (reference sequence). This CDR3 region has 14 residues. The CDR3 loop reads CASSSRALNTEAFF. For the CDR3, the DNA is TGTGCCAGCAGCTCACGAGCCTTGAACACTGAAGCTTTCTTT.

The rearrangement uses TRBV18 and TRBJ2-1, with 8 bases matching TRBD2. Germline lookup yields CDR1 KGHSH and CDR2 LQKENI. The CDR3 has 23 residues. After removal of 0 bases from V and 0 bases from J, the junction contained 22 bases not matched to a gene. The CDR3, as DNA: TGTGCCAGCTCACCACCGGGGGGAAAAGCGGGAGTTTTTACCCTGAGCTCCTACAATGAGCAGTTCTTC. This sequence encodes CASSPPGGKAGVFTLSSYNEQFF.

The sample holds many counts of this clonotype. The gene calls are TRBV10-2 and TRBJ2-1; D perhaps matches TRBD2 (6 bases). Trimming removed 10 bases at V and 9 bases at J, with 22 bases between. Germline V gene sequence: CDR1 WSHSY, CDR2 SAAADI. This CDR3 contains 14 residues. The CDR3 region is CATTQSRDLIEQFF. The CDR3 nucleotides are TGCGCCACCACCCAATCCCGGGACTTAATTGAGCAGTTCTTC.

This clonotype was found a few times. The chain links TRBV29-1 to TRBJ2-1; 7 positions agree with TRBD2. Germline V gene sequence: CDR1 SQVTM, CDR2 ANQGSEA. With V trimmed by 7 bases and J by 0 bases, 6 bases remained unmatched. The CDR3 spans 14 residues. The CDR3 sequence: CSATLAASYNEQFF. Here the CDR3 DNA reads TGCAGCGCTACTCTAGCGGCCTCCTACAATGAGCAGTTCTTC.

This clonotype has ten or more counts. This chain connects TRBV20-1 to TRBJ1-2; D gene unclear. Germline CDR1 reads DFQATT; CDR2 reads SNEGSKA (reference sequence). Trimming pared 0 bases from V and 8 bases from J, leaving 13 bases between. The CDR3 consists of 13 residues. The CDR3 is CSARDFKGGGYTF. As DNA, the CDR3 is TGCAGTGCTAGAGATTTTAAAGGAGGAGGCTACACCTTC.

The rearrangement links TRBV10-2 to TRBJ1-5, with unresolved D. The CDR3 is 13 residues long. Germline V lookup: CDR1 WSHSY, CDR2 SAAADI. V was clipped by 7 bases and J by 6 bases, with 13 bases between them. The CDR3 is CASIAGGSQPQHF. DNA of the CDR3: TGCGCCAGCATTGCAGGAGGCAGTCAGCCCCAGCATTTT.

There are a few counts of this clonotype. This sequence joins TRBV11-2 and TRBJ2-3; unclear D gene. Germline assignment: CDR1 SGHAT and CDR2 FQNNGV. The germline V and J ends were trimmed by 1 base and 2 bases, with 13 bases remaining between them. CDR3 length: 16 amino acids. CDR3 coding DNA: TGTGCCAGCAGCTTAGGACACGGCGGAATCACAGATACGCAGTATTTT. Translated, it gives CASSLGHGGITDTQYF. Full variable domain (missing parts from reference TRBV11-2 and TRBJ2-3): EAGVAQSPRYKIIEKRQSVAFWCNPISGHATLYWYQQILGQGPKLLIQFQNNGVVDDSQLPKDRFSAERLKGVDSTLKIQPAKLEDSAVYLCASSLGHGGITDTQYFGPGTRLTVL.

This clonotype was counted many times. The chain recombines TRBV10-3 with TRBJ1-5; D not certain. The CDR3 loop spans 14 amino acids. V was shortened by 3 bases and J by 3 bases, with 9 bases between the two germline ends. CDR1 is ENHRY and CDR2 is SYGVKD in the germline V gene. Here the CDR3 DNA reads TGTGCCATCAGTGAAGGGCCGGTCAATCAGCCCCAGCATTTT. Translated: CAISEGPVNQPQHF.

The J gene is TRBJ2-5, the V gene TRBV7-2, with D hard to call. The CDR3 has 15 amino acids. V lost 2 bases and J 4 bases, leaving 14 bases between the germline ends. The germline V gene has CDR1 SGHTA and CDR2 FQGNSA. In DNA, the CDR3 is TGTGCCAGCAGCTTATACTTCCACGGGTCAGAGACCCAGTACTTC. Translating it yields CASSLYFHGSETQYF.

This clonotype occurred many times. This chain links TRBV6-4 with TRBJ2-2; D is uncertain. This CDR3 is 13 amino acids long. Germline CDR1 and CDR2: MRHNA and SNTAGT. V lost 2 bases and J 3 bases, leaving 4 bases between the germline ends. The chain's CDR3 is CASSDRHTGELFF. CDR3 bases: TGTGCCAGCAGTGACAGACACACCGGGGAGCTGTTTTTT.

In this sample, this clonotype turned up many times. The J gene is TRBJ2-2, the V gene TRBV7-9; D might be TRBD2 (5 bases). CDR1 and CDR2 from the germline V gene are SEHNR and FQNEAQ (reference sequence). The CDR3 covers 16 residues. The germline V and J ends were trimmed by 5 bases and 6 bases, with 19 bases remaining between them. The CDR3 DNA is TGTGCCAGCAGCCCATCAATTACTAGTAGCCCCGGGGAGCTGTTTTTT. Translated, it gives CASSPSITSSPGELFF.

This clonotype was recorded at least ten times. CDR3 residues: CASRQGSGANVLTF. The CDR3 region has the DNA TGTGCCAGCAGACAGGGTTCTGGGGCCAACGTCCTGACTTTC. The chain combines TRBV12-3 or TRBV12-4 with TRBJ2-6; the D gene is possibly TRBD1 (6 bases). Trimming cost V 6 bases and J 1 base, with 7 bases left between them. The CDR3 is 14 amino acids.

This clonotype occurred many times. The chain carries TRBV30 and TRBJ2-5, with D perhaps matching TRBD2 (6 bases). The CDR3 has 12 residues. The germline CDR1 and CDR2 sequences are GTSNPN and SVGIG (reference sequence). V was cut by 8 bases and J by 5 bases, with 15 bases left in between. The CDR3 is CAGLYGGETQYF. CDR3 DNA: TGTGCCGGCCTGTACGGAGGGGAGACCCAGTACTTC.

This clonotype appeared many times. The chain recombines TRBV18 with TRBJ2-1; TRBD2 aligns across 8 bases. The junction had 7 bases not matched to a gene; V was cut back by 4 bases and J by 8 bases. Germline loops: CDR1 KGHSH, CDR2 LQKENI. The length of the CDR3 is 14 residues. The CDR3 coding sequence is TGTGCCAGCTCACGGTCAGCGGGAGATCATGAGCAGTTCTTC. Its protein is CASSRSAGDHEQFF.

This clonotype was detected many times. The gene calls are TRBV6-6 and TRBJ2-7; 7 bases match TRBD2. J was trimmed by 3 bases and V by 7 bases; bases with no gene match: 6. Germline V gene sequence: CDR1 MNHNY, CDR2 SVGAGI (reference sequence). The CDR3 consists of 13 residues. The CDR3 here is CASNGASGYEQYF. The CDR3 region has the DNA TGTGCCAGCAATGGGGCTAGCGGCTACGAGCAGTACTTC.

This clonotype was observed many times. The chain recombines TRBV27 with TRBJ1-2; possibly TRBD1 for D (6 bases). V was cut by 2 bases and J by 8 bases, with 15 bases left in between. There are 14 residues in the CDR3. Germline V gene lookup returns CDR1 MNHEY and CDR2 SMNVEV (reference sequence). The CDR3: CASSLGGGARGYTF. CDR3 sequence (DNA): TGTGCCAGCAGTTTAGGCGGGGGCGCTCGAGGCTACACCTTC.

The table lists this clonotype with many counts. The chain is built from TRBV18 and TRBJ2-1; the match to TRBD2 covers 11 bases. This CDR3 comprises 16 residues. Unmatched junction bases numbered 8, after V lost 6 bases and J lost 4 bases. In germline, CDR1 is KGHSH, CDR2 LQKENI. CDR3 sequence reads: CASSPPGTSGYNEQFF. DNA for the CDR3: TGTGCCAGCTCGCCCCCCGGGACTAGCGGATACAATGAGCAGTTCTTC.

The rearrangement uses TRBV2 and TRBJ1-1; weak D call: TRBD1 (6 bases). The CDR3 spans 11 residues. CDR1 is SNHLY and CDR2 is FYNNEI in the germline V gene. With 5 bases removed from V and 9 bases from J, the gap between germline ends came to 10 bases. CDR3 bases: TGTGCCAGCAGTCCAGGGGCAAAAGCTTTCTTT. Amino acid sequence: CASSPGAKAFF. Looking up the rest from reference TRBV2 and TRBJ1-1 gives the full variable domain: EPEVTQTPSHQVTQMGQEVILRCVPISNHLYFYWYRQILGQKVEFLVSFYNNEISEKSEIFDDQFSVERPDGSNFTLKIRSTKLEDSAMYFCASSPGAKAFFGQGTRLTVV.